These 25 T cell receptor beta chains came from one sample sequenced in a study of cytomegalovirus exposure and HLA in healthy donors. The PCR used 60 Vbeta and 13 Jbeta primers. Sequenced by immunoSEQ multiplex PCR; TCRdb stores in-frame clones only, minus some. The table has about 190,000 clones, roughly 80% seen once. The sequenced sample consisted of PBMCs. The source of these receptors is a man between 35 and 55 years old in good health and CMV-seropositive.

J is TRBJ2-1 and V is TRBV4-1; 9 bases are shared with TRBD2. J gave up 3 bases and V 1 base, and 4 bases lay outside the gene matches. The CDR3 is made up of 16 amino acids. The V gene's germline CDR1 is MGHRA and CDR2 YSYEKL. The CDR3 spells CASSQVLSGGYNEQFF. The CDR3 DNA follows: TGCGCCAGCAGCCAAGTCCTTAGCGGGGGCTACAATGAGCAGTTCTTC.

This clone has more than one count but fewer than ten. The V call is TRBV2, the J call TRBJ1-4, with D possibly being TRBD1 (5 bases). The CDR3 is 15 residues long. Germline V gene lookup returns CDR1 SNHLY and CDR2 FYNNEI. V lost 4 bases, J lost 6 bases, and 15 bases lay in between. CDR3 in DNA: TGTGCCAGCAGTGCTCCGGAGGGGCGAGATGAAAAACTGTTTTTT. Its translation is CASSAPEGRDEKLFF.

The chain recombines TRBV7-2 with TRBJ1-5; D not resolved. CDR1 is SGHTA and CDR2 is FQGNSA in the germline V gene. Trimming took off 1 base at V and 0 bases at J, with 10 bases between the two ends. The CDR3 runs 16 residues. The CDR3 nucleotides are TGTGCCAGCAGCTTAGATGGGCTGTCTAGCAATCAGCCCCAGCATTTT. This codes for CASSLDGLSSNQPQHF.

V usage is TRBV30 and J usage is TRBJ2-5; possibly TRBD2 for D (5 bases). CDR3 length: 12 amino acids. Germline lookup yields CDR1 GTSNPN and CDR2 SVGIG (reference sequence). Deletions cut 2 bases from V and 5 bases from J, with 9 bases between. CDR3 DNA: TGTGCCTGGAGTTCAGGAGGCGAGACCCAGTACTTC. Translated: CAWSSGGETQYF.

This clone was seen only once. V gene TRBV18 combines with J gene TRBJ2-3; 7 nucleotides line up with TRBD2. CDR1 is KGHSH, CDR2 LQKENI, per germline. Unmatched junction bases numbered 11, after V lost 4 bases and J lost 4 bases. This CDR3 region has 16 residues. Here the CDR3 DNA reads TGTGCCAGCTCACGGACTTGGGAAACTAGCGCAGATACGCAGTATTTT. It yields the protein CASSRTWETSADTQYF.

On this clone itself: The junction departs from germline at one end; a sequencing error may be responsible. The CDR3: CSSSSISGGKEETQYF. The CDR3 DNA sequence: TGTTCCAGCAGCTCTATTAGCGGGGGCAAGGAAGAGACCCAGTACTTC. The chain recombines TRBV7-9 with TRBJ2-5, with 9 nucleotides matching TRBD2. From germline, CDR1 is SEHNR and CDR2 FQNEAQ (reference sequence). The CDR3 is 16 amino acids.

This chain connects TRBV7-3 to TRBJ1-1, with D possibly being TRBD1 (5 bases). This CDR3 has 14 residues. The ends were cut back, 1 base at V and 1 base at J, with 7 bases in the middle. Germline CDR1 is SGHTA and CDR2 is FQGTGA. CDR3 sequence (DNA): TGTGCCAGCAGCTTAATGGGGGGGAACACTGAAGCTTTCTTT. This translates into CASSLMGGNTEAFF.

This CDR3 is CASSTLGQAGGTQYF. CDR3 nucleotide sequence: TGTGCCAGTAGTACCTTAGGACAGGCTGGGGGGACCCAGTACTTC. The chain links TRBV19 to TRBJ2-5; 7 bases are shared with TRBD1. Germline V gene data show CDR1 as LNHDA and CDR2 as SQIVND (reference sequence). The CDR3 length is 15 residues. Trimming at V came to 4 bases and at J to 7 bases, leaving 12 bases not matched to a gene.

The chain's CDR3 is CASSRGGLVRLNDEQFF. The CDR3 nucleotides read TGCGCCAGCAGCCGGGGGGGACTAGTGAGGCTGAACGATGAGCAGTTCTTC. This chain uses TRBV4-1 with TRBJ2-1, with TRBD2 identical over 8 bases. The germline V gene encodes CDR1 MGHRA and CDR2 YSYEKL. V shed 4 bases and J 8 bases; nucleotides not matched to a gene: 16. This CDR3 contains 17 residues.

CDR3 in amino acids: CASSQDRDSYEQYF. DNA of the CDR3: TGTGCCAGCAGCCAAGACAGGGATTCCTACGAGCAGTACTTC. J is TRBJ2-7 and V is TRBV14; possible D gene TRBD1, 5 bases. V was pared by 0 bases and J by 1 base, with 7 bases between. This CDR3 comprises 14 residues. Looked up from germline, CDR1 is SGHDN and CDR2 is FVKESK.

V is TRBV5-1 and J is TRBJ2-5; D possibly corresponds to TRBD1 (6 bases). The V gene's germline CDR1 is SGHRS and CDR2 YFSETQ. The CDR3 is 15 amino acids. Trimming cost V 0 bases and J 2 bases, with 11 bases left between them. The CDR3 DNA reads TGCGCCAGCAGCTTGGTCCGACAGGTTCAAGAGACCCAGTACTTC. Amino acids: CASSLVRQVQETQYF.

The CDR3 coding sequence is TGTGCCAGTAGCCCGACAGACCAAGAGACCCAGTACTTC. Translating gives CASSPTDQETQYF. V and J are TRBV19 and TRBJ2-5, with D possibly matching TRBD1 (5 bases). The V end was cut by 6 bases, the J end by 0 bases, with 8 bases between. Germline V gene data show CDR1 as LNHDA and CDR2 as SQIVND (reference sequence). This CDR3 region has 13 residues.

The V gene is TRBV29-1, the J gene TRBJ2-3; D not certain. CDR1 and CDR2 (germline): SQVTM, ANQGSEA. The CDR3 extends over 12 amino acids. V was clipped by 1 base and J by 3 bases, with 5 bases between them. The CDR3 DNA follows: TGCAGCGTTGAAGCGTTGACAGATACGCAGTATTTT. Translated, it gives CSVEALTDTQYF.

This chain connects TRBV6-5 to TRBJ2-5; 8 bases fit TRBD1. V shed 2 bases, J shed 2 bases, and the junction held 1 base outside the gene matches. CDR3 length equals 14 residues. CDR1 MNHEY and CDR2 SVGAGI come from the germline V gene. The CDR3 sequence: CASSYGQGQETQYF. CDR3 in DNA: TGTGCCAGCAGTTACGGACAGGGTCAAGAGACCCAGTACTTC.

The genes are TRBV18 and TRBJ1-3; D may be TRBD1 (5 bases). This CDR3 region has 15 residues. Germline CDR1 reads KGHSH; CDR2 reads LQKENI. Deletions cut 10 bases from V and 8 bases from J, with 24 bases between. CDR3 in DNA: TGTGCCAACACTCTCTCGGCGCGGGGACCAGACACCATATATTTT. It yields the protein CANTLSARGPDTIYF.

On this clone itself: The same CDR3 arises from other DNA sequences in this sample as well. The V and J genes are TRBV25-1 and TRBJ1-2; 9 bases line up with TRBD1. V gave up 1 base and J gave up 5 bases; unmatched junction bases: 8. The CDR3 is made up of 16 amino acids. Germline CDR1 is MGHDK and CDR2 is SYGVNS. CDR3 sequence (DNA): TGTGCCAGCAGTGAATTCCCAGACAGGGGGGATTATGGCTACACCTTC. It translates to CASSEFPDRGDYGYTF.

This clone was seen a handful of times. This chain joins TRBV10-3 and TRBJ2-5; TRBD1 aligns across 9 bases. Trimming at V came to 6 bases and at J to 2 bases, leaving 7 bases not matched to a gene. The CDR3 has 15 residues. CDR1 ENHRY and CDR2 SYGVKD come from the germline V gene. The DNA for the CDR3 is TGTGCCATCAGACCAGGGACAGGGATACAAGAGACCCAGTACTTC. This encodes CAIRPGTGIQETQYF.

The V and J genes are TRBV19 and TRBJ2-7; D gene unclear. Germline-derived CDR1 and CDR2 are LNHDA and SQIVND (reference sequence). The V and J ends lost 5 bases and 1 base respectively, with 15 bases between them. The CDR3 loop spans 15 amino acids. The CDR3 coding sequence is TGTGCCAGTAGTGCCGCCTCCAGGCTATCCTACGAGCAGTACTTC. Translating it yields CASSAASRLSYEQYF.

The J gene is TRBJ1-5, the V gene TRBV6-5; no definite D call. This CDR3 has 13 residues. V was cut by 6 bases and J by 4 bases, with 10 bases left in between. Germline lookup yields CDR1 MNHEY and CDR2 SVGAGI. The DNA for the CDR3 is TGTGCCAGCAGCTACAGCGATAATCAGCCCCAGCATTTT. Translated: CASSYSDNQPQHF.

The rearrangement links TRBV15 to TRBJ2-2, with TRBD1 matching 11 bases. The CDR3 extends over 15 amino acids. CDR1 is LNHNV, CDR2 YYDKDF, per germline (reference sequence). V gave up 0 bases and J gave up 6 bases; unmatched junction bases: 0. CDR3 amino acids: CATSREGQGAGELFF. The CDR3 DNA is TGTGCCACCAGCAGAGAGGGACAGGGGGCCGGGGAGCTGTTTTTT.

The V gene is TRBV19, the J gene TRBJ1-4; D is unclear. CDR3 length: 14 amino acids. Germline assignment: CDR1 LNHDA and CDR2 SQIVND (reference sequence). Trimming took 6 bases from V and 0 from J, leaving 8 bases between them. The CDR3 region is CASRTLSTNEKLFF. CDR3 nucleotides: TGTGCCAGTAGGACTCTATCAACTAATGAAAAACTGTTTTTT.

V gene TRBV7-9 combines with J gene TRBJ2-5, with 7 bases aligning to TRBD1. From germline, CDR1 is SEHNR and CDR2 FQNEAQ (reference sequence). The CDR3 has 17 residues. V shed 3 bases, J shed 11 bases, and the junction held 21 bases outside the gene matches. The CDR3 bases are TGTGCCAGCAGCTTCGGAGCACCCGGGACAGCCCTCTGGGAGCAGTACTTC. It codes for CASSFGAPGTALWEQYF. The full variable domain, in which reference TRBV7-9 and TRBJ2-5 provide the parts outside the CDR3, is DTGVSQNPRHKITKRGQNVTFRCDPISEHNRLYWYRQTLGQGPEFLTYFQNEAQLEKSRLLSDRFSAERPKGSFSTLEIQRTEQGDSAMYLCASSFGAPGTALWEQYFGPGTRLLVL.

The rearrangement links TRBV11-2 to TRBJ2-5; maybe TRBD2 (5 bases). The length of the CDR3 is 14 residues. Germline V gene sequence: CDR1 SGHAT, CDR2 FQNNGV. V was clipped by 3 bases and J by 5 bases, with 13 bases between them. The CDR3 bases are TGTGCCAGCAGCTTCCGGGGTCCGGGGGAGACCCAGTACTTC. Protein sequence: CASSFRGPGETQYF.

The CDR3 DNA follows: TGTGCCAGTAGTATTGCGGGGCGTAGCACAGATACGCAGTATTTT. Protein: CASSIAGRSTDTQYF. The chain joins TRBV19 to TRBJ2-3, with a tentative D call TRBD2 (6 bases). The CDR3 sequence is 15 residues long. V lost 3 bases and J lost 0, with 10 bases in between. Germline CDR1 and CDR2: LNHDA and SQIVND (reference sequence). Variable domain in full (rest from reference TRBV19 and TRBJ2-3): DGGITQSPKYLFRKEGQNVTLSCEQNLNHDAMYWYRQDPGQGLRLIYYSQIVNDFQKGDIAEGYSVSREKKESFPLTVTSAQKNPTAFYLCASSIAGRSTDTQYFGPGTRLTVL.

This chain links TRBV5-1 with TRBJ2-7; perhaps TRBD1 as D (6 bases). Germline assignment: CDR1 SGHRS and CDR2 YFSETQ. Trimming cost V 0 bases and J 2 bases, with 15 bases left between them. CDR3 length: 16 amino acids. The CDR3 nucleotides read TGCGCCAGCAGCTTGGCTCAGGGGCCTCAGGCCTACGAGCAGTACTTC. Protein product: CASSLAQGPQAYEQYF.